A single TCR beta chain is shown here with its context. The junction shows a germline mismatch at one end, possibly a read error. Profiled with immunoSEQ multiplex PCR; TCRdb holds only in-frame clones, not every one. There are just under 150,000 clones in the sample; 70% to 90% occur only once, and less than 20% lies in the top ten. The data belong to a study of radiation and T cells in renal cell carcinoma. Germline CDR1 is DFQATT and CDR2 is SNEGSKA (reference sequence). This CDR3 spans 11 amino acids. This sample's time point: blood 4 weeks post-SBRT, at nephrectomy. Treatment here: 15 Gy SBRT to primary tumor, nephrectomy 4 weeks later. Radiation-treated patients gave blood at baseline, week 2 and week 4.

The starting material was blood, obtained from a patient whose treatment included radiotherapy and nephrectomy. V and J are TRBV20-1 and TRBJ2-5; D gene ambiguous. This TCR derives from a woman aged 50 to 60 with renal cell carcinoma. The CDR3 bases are TGCAGTGCCCCTATTTTGGGCCATGGCCACTTC. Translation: CSAPILGHGHF.